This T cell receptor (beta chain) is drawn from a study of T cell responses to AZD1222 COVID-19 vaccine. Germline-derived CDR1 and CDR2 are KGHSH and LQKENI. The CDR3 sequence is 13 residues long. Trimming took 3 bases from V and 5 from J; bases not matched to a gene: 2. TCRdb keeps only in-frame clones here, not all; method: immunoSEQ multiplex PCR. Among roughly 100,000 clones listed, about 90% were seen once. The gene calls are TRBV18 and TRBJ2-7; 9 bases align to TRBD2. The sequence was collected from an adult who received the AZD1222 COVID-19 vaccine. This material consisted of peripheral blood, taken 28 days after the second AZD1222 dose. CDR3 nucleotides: TGTGCCAGCTCACCTAGCGGGGGTAACGAGCAGTACTTC. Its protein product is CASSPSGGNEQYF. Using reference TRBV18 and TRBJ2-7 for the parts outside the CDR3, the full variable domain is NAGVMQNPRHLVRRRGQEARLRCSPMKGHSHVYWYRQLPEEGLKFMVYLQKENIIDESGMPKERFSAEFPKEGPSILRIQQVVRGDSAAYFCASSPSGGNEQYFGPGTRLTVT.